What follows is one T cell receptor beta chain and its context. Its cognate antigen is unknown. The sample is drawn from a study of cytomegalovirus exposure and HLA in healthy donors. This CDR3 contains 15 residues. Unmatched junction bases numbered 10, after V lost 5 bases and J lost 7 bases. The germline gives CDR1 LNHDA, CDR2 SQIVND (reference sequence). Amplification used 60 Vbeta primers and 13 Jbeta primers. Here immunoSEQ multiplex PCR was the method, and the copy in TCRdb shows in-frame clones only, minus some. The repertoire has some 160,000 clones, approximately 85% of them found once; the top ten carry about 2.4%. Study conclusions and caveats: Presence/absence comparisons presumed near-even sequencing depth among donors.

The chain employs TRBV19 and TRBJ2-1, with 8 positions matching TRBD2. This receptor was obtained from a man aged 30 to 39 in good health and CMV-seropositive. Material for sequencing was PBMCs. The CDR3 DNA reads TGTGCCAGTAGTGAGCCCTTTAGCGGGAAAAATGAGCAGTTCTTC. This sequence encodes CASSEPFSGKNEQFF.